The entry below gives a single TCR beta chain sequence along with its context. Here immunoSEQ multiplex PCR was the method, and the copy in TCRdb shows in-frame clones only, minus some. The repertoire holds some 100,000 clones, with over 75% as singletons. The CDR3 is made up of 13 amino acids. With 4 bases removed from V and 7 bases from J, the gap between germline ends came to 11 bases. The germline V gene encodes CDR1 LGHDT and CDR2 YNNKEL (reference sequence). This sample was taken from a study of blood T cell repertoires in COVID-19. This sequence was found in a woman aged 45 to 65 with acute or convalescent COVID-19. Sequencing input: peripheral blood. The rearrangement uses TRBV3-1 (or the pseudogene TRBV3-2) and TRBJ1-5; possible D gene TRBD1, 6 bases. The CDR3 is CASSPKGTQPQHF. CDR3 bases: TGTGCCAGCAGCCCCAAGGGGACACAGCCCCAGCATTTT.